One and the same sample provided the 32 T cell receptor beta chains below, sequenced in a study of immune characterization of retroperitoneal liposarcoma. TCRdb reprocessed the PCR reads with MiXCR, giving one entry per CDR3 protein. The sample lists 10,000 to 12,000 distinct CDR3 sequences; about 27% were seen once. Sequenced material: tumor tissue. The receptors derive from a male donor with retroperitoneal liposarcoma.

This clonotype is deemed medium-sized. The genes are TRBV6-1 and TRBJ2-1; 9 bases line up with TRBD2. The end of the DNA aligns better with TRBJ2-7, so the J call may be wrong. This CDR3 region has 14 residues. CDR1 is MNHNS and CDR2 is SASEGT in the germline V gene. CDR3 sequence (DNA): TGTGCCAGCGTCCAAGCTAGCGGGGCCTACGAGCAGTACTTC. It translates to CASVQASGAYEQYF.

The chain couples TRBV11-3 to TRBJ2-2, with D tentatively TRBD1 (5 bases). The CDR3 covers 22 residues. Germline-derived CDR1 and CDR2 are SGHNT and YENEEA. V was trimmed by 2 bases and J by 1 base, leaving 29 bases between them. CDR3 in DNA: TGTGCCAGCAGCTTATTGGGGCCCTACGCGTTGCGGCATGCCCGGAACACCGGGGAGCTGTTTTTT. This encodes CASSLLGPYALRHARNTGELFF.

This clonotype has at least ten counts. V usage is TRBV6-1 and J usage is TRBJ1-1; tentative D call: TRBD1 (5 bases). CDR1 MNHNS and CDR2 SASEGT come from the germline V gene. V gave up 1 base and J gave up 3 bases, with 12 bases separating them. The CDR3 spans 15 residues. The CDR3 bases are TGTGCCAGCAGTGAAGTACCGGGACGGTACACTGAAGCTTTCTTT. Residues: CASSEVPGRYTEAFF.

This clonotype was detected only once. CDR3 sequence reads: CASRETEAFF. DNA of the CDR3: TGTGCCTCCAGGGAGACTGAAGCTTTCTTT. The V and J genes are TRBV27 and TRBJ1-1; a possible D gene is TRBD1 (5 bases). The CDR3 is 10 residues long. Looked up from germline, CDR1 is MNHEY and CDR2 is SMNVEV (reference sequence). Trimming shortened V by 11 bases and J by 5 bases, and 9 bases separated the two germline ends.

This clonotype was seen repeatedly, ten times or more. The J gene is TRBJ1-6, the V gene TRBV6-1; D is perhaps TRBD1 (5 bases). The CDR3 contains 13 residues. Germline CDR1 reads MNHNS; CDR2 reads SASEGT. V lost 10 bases and J 7 bases, leaving 14 bases between the germline ends. CDR3 residues: CATSRQTNSPLHF. CDR3 coding DNA: TGTGCCACCTCACGACAGACAAATTCACCCCTCCACTTT.

As regards this clonotype: No conserved phenylalanine or tryptophan ends this CDR3, so it is likely a read error. Because the CDR3's place on the DNA is in doubt, the DNA is left out and the CDR3 is given as listed by TCRdb. V and J are TRBV6-1 and TRBJ2-3; the table's D call, TRBD2, was not checked against the DNA. CDR1 is MNHNS, CDR2 SASEGT, per germline. Including both end residues, the CDR3 is 15 amino acids long. The CDR3 is CASSEIAGGQETQYC.

This clonotype has only a few counts. This chain connects TRBV6-1 to TRBJ1-1; D not certain. The V and J ends lost 8 bases and 4 bases respectively, with 14 bases between them. The CDR3 is made up of 13 amino acids. Germline loops: CDR1 MNHNS, CDR2 SASEGT. The CDR3: CASVQSLGTEAFF. The CDR3 DNA sequence: TGTGCCAGCGTACAGTCCCTGGGCACTGAAGCTTTCTTT.

This clonotype was counted many times. J is TRBJ2-3 and V is TRBV25-1, with D possibly being TRBD2 (5 bases). V was clipped by 6 bases and J by 0 bases, with 19 bases between them. CDR1 MGHDK and CDR2 SYGVNS come from the germline V gene. The CDR3 has 17 amino acids. The CDR3 is CASSQPGFLTSTDTQYF. The DNA for the CDR3 is TGTGCCAGCAGCCAGCCGGGGTTCTTGACTAGCACAGATACGCAGTATTTT.

By share of the sample, this clonotype is medium-sized. The chain couples TRBV6-1 to TRBJ2-1; a weak D match, TRBD1 (6 bases). The J call may not be correct, given that the DNA end is closer to TRBJ2-7. Germline CDR1 reads MNHNS; CDR2 reads SASEGT. This CDR3 is 13 amino acids long. Written as DNA, the CDR3 is TGTGCCAGCAGACTACAGGGCTACGGGGAGCAGTACTTC. This encodes CASRLQGYGEQYF.

By sample fraction, this clonotype is medium-sized (0.01 to 0.1%). The chain uses TRBV27 and TRBJ2-1; 7 bases align to TRBD1. With V trimmed by 6 bases and J by 7 bases, 6 bases remained unmatched. The CDR3 extends over 13 amino acids. Germline CDR1 reads MNHEY; CDR2 reads SMNVEV (reference sequence). The CDR3 reads CASRTGATNEQFF. The CDR3, as DNA: TGTGCCAGCAGAACAGGGGCCACTAATGAGCAGTTCTTC.

The table lists this clonotype with many counts. The CDR3 protein is CASSSRTSGEQFF. CDR3 nucleotides: TGTGCCAGCAGCTCTCGGACTAGCGGTGAGCAGTTCTTC. The chain recombines TRBV7-3 with TRBJ2-1, with 10 bases aligning to TRBD2. Germline V gene data show CDR1 as SGHTA and CDR2 as FQGTGA. The CDR3 is 13 amino acids. V lost 4 bases to trimming and J lost 9 bases; unmatched junction nucleotides: 3.

This clonotype was counted a few times. The chain uses TRBV6-6 and TRBJ1-2; 8 nucleotides line up with TRBD1. V was pared by 6 bases and J by 5 bases, with 8 bases of the junction left unmatched. The CDR3 totals 14 residues. In germline, CDR1 is MNHNY, CDR2 SVGAGI (reference sequence). The CDR3 is CASSATDRGYGYTF. CDR3 DNA: TGTGCCAGCAGCGCAACAGACAGGGGTTATGGCTACACCTTC.

The V gene is TRBV6-8, the J gene TRBJ1-1; perhaps TRBD1 as D (5 bases). CDR1 MNHGY and CDR2 SAAAGT come from the germline V gene. The V end lost 7 bases, the J end lost 5 bases, and 17 bases lay between the germline ends. The CDR3 length is 14 residues. The CDR3 is CASTPQGRKTEAFF. The CDR3 DNA reads as TGTGCCAGCACCCCGCAGGGACGGAAGACTGAAGCTTTCTTT.

This clonotype was observed at least ten times. This chain connects TRBV6-1 to TRBJ2-1; TRBD2 might be the D (6 bases). CDR3 length equals 11 residues. Germline CDR1 reads MNHNS; CDR2 reads SASEGT. V was cut by 5 bases and J by 13 bases, with 12 bases left in between. This chain's CDR3 is CASSIRGTQFF. Here the CDR3 DNA reads TGTGCCAGCAGTATACGGGGGACCCAGTTCTTC.

This clonotype was recorded many times. The gene calls are TRBV12-3 or TRBV12-4 and TRBJ2-7; 8 bases fit TRBD1. CDR3 length equals 17 residues. After removal of 6 bases from V and 6 bases from J, the junction contained 19 bases not matched to a gene. This chain's CDR3 is CASSRQGFSLGGIEQYF. Written as DNA, the CDR3 is TGTGCCAGCAGCAGACAGGGGTTCTCATTAGGGGGTATCGAGCAGTACTTC.

This sequence joins TRBV11-2 and TRBJ2-7; D unresolved. CDR1 is SGHAT, CDR2 FQNNGV, per germline. The CDR3 is 14 residues long. The V end lost 0 bases, the J end lost 0 bases, and 6 bases lay between the germline ends. In nucleotides, the CDR3 is TGTGCCAGCAGCTTAGAGGTGGACTCCTACGAGCAGTACTTC. It specifies CASSLEVDSYEQYF.

This clonotype is judged medium-sized (0.01 to 0.1%). The CDR3 loop is CASSSSGQGARNEQFF. The CDR3 nucleotides are TGTGCCAGCAGCTCATCTGGACAGGGGGCGAGGAATGAGCAGTTCTTC. The gene calls are TRBV11-3 and TRBJ2-1, with 11 nucleotides matching TRBD1. Germline CDR1 is SGHNT and CDR2 is YENEEA. This CDR3 has 16 residues. Germline trimming cut 4 bases from V and 7 bases from J; bases unmatched to any gene: 9.

About this clonotype itself: A single base separates this from a much larger clone, so it may be a read error. The J gene is TRBJ2-1, the V gene TRBV11-1, with a tentative D call TRBD2 (5 bases). The CDR3 spans 13 residues. V was pared by 6 bases and J by 13 bases, with 19 bases between. Germline CDR1 reads SGHAT; CDR2 reads FQDESV (reference sequence). The CDR3 is CASSPGDQETQFF. The CDR3 DNA is TGTGCCAGCAGTCCCGGGGATCAAGAGACCCAGTTCTTC. The full variable domain, in which reference TRBV11-1 and TRBJ2-1 provide the parts outside the CDR3, is EAEVAQSPRYKITEKSQAVAFWCDPISGHATLYWYRQILGQGPELLVQFQDESVVDDSQLPKDRFSAERLKGVDSTLKIQPAELGDSAMYLCASSPGDQETQFFGPGTRLTVL.

This clonotype was counted a single time. A much larger clone differs from this one at a single base, so this may be a read error. The chain combines TRBV12-3 or TRBV12-4 with TRBJ2-4; TRBD2 might be the D (6 bases). Trimming took 7 bases from V and 13 from J, leaving 14 bases between them. The CDR3 has 11 amino acids. This CDR3 reads CASNSGLLQYF. The CDR3 DNA follows: TGTGCCAGCAATTCGGGACTCCTCCAGTACTTC.

This clonotype is categorized as medium-sized. This sequence joins TRBV11-3 and TRBJ2-1; D uncertain. Trimming removed 5 bases from V and 7 bases from J, with 12 bases in between. This CDR3 spans 13 amino acids. CDR1 and CDR2 from the germline V gene are SGHNT and YENEEA. The CDR3 reads CASSPTVRNEQFF. CDR3 nucleotides: TGTGCCAGCAGCCCAACTGTCAGGAATGAGCAGTTCTTC.

Judged by abundance, this clonotype is medium-sized. The genes are TRBV7-2 and TRBJ2-1; 13 positions agree with TRBD2. The J call is in doubt because the DNA end fits TRBJ2-7 better. The germline gives CDR1 SGHTA, CDR2 FQGNSA. The CDR3 contains 14 residues. CDR3 nucleotide sequence: TGTGCCAGCAGCCTGGGACTAGCGGGGATCGAGCAGTACTTC. Residues: CASSLGLAGIEQYF.

This clonotype is judged medium-sized. The junction departs from germline at one end; a sequencing error may be responsible. The chain employs TRBV12-5 and TRBJ2-1; 7 bases agree with TRBD2. The germline V gene encodes CDR1 LGHNT and CDR2 FRNRAP. There are 13 residues in the CDR3. The CDR3 nucleotides are TGTGCTAGTGGTTCCTCCGGGGGAGGGCACCTTACCTTC. Amino acid sequence: CASGSSGGGHLTF.

This clonotype is medium-sized by share. This chain joins TRBV7-9 and TRBJ2-3; 9 bases line up with TRBD2. This CDR3 spans 18 amino acids. The germline gives CDR1 SEHNR, CDR2 FQNEAQ (reference sequence). The V gene end was trimmed by 5 bases and the J gene end by 6 bases; junction bases not matched to a gene: 18. The CDR3 DNA reads as TGTGCCAGCAGCCGGGGGGTCTCTAGCGGGACTCGGTTGGATACGCAGTATTTT. It encodes CASSRGVSSGTRLDTQYF.

The chain employs TRBV12-3 or TRBV12-4 and TRBJ2-1; D gene unclear. The CDR3 length is 14 residues. Trimming removed 6 bases at V and 0 bases at J, with 9 bases between. CDR3 sequence: CASSSDSSYNEQFF. CDR3 nucleotide sequence: TGTGCCAGCAGCTCCGACTCCTCCTACAATGAGCAGTTCTTC.

This clonotype came up a few times. The V and J genes are TRBV25-1 and TRBJ2-1; 8 nucleotides match TRBD1. The CDR3 has 13 amino acids. Per germline, CDR1 MGHDK and CDR2 SYGVNS. The V gene end was trimmed by 7 bases and the J gene end by 10 bases; junction bases not matched to a gene: 9. The CDR3 protein is CASTRQGAYEQFF. CDR3 bases: TGTGCCAGCACGAGGCAGGGGGCGTACGAGCAGTTCTTC.

The chain recombines TRBV7-2 with TRBJ1-6; D is uncertain. This CDR3 comprises 15 residues. Germline-derived CDR1 and CDR2 are SGHTA and FQGNSA. The germline V and J ends were trimmed by 3 bases and 7 bases, with 13 bases remaining between them. CDR3 sequence (DNA): TGTGCCAGCAGCTTTCGGGGAACCCAGAATTCACCCCTCCACTTT. It codes for CASSFRGTQNSPLHF.

The chain uses TRBV6-1 and TRBJ2-1; D remains ambiguous. With 3 bases removed from V and 12 bases from J, the gap between germline ends came to 0 bases. Germline lookup yields CDR1 MNHNS and CDR2 SASEGT. The CDR3 loop spans 8 amino acids. The CDR3 DNA follows: TGTGCCAGCAGTGAGCAGTTCTTC. This gives the protein CASSEQFF.

In its sample, this clonotype was seen a few times. The chain employs TRBV5-6 and TRBJ2-1; D is unresolved. Germline V CDR1 and CDR2: SGHDT, YYEEEE. The V end lost 6 bases, the J end lost 10 bases, and 20 bases lay between the germline ends. There are 14 residues in the CDR3. This chain's CDR3 is CASTDKGLPYEQFF. In DNA form, the CDR3 reads TGTGCCAGCACCGACAAGGGTCTCCCCTACGAGCAGTTCTTC.

The V gene is TRBV6-1, the J gene TRBJ2-1; 7 positions agree with TRBD2. Germline lookup yields CDR1 MNHNS and CDR2 SASEGT. This CDR3 contains 19 residues. V shed 6 bases, J shed 5 bases, and the junction held 22 bases outside the gene matches. CDR3 DNA: TGTGCCAGCAGGCCAGTTTTTCTTAGGGAGCGGGGCGATAACAATGAGCAGTTCTTC. This codes for CASRPVFLRERGDNNEQFF.

CDR3 nucleotide sequence: TGTGCCAGCAGTTTTACAGGGGGCGCCTACAATGAGCAGTACTTC. Residues: CASSFTGGAYNEQYF. The rearrangement joins TRBV6-9 to TRBJ2-1, with 9 bases identical to TRBD1. The J call may be in error: the DNA end matches TRBJ2-7 better. Germline-derived CDR1 and CDR2 are MNHGY and SVAAGI. This CDR3 contains 15 residues.

This clonotype was picked up many times. CDR3 region: CASSLEGSEQFF. Here the CDR3 DNA reads TGTGCCAGCAGCTTAGAAGGAAGCGAGCAGTTCTTC. The V gene is TRBV7-2, the J gene TRBJ2-1; D is uncertain. In germline, CDR1 is SGHTA, CDR2 FQGNSA. The CDR3 runs to 12 residues. Trimming cost V 1 base and J 10 bases, with 8 bases left between them.

This clonotype was seen a handful of times. The chain couples TRBV5-6 to TRBJ2-1; tentatively, D is TRBD1 (7 bases). The J call may be in error: the DNA end matches TRBJ2-7 better. This CDR3 comprises 17 residues. CDR1 and CDR2 from the germline V gene are SGHDT and YYEEEE. The CDR3 nucleotides are TGTGCCAGCAGCCTGGACAGGAGGCTTGGGGGGACCTACGAGCAGTACTTC. Protein sequence: CASSLDRRLGGTYEQYF.